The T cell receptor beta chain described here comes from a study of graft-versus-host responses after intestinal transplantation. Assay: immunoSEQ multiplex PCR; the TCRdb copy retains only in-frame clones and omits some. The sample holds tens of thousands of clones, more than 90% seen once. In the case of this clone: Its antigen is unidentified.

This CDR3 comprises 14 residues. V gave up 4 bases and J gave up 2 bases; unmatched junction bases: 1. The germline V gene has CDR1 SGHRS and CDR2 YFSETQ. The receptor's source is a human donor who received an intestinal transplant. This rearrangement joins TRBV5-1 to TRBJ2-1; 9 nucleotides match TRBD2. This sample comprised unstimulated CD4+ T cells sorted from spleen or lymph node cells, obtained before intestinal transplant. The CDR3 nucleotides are TGCGCCAGCAGCGGCGGGAGGGCCTACAATGAGCAGTTCTTC. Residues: CASSGGRAYNEQFF.